The clone carrying this T cell receptor (beta chain) has a handful of counts. This CDR3 spans 15 amino acids. From germline, CDR1 is SNHLY and CDR2 FYNNEI. With 4 bases clipped from V and 4 bases from J, the junction kept 8 bases outside the gene matches. This specimen comes from a study of T-cell memory formation after mild COVID-19. For the study at large: Most TCR clusters belonged to a single donor.

Using constant-segment primers, 5'RACE produced TCR alpha and TCR beta cDNA libraries carrying sample barcodes and UMIs. TCRdb passed the 5' RACE reads through MiXCR, listing each CDR3 protein once. Of roughly 250,000 distinct CDR3 sequences listed, about a sixth are singletons. The sample comprised PBMCs or a T cell subset sorted from them (not recorded which). The TCR sequence derives from a man between 18 and 29 years old who had mild COVID-19 (a few samples of this study predate the infection). Cell type and time point are not known. This rearrangement joins TRBV2 to TRBJ2-5, with TRBD2 identical over 8 bases. This CDR3 reads CASSAAGGGIETQYF. Here the CDR3 DNA reads TGTGCCAGCAGTGCCGCCGGGGGGGGCATAGAGACCCAGTACTTC.